These T cell receptor beta chains were read from a single sample in a study of cytomegalovirus exposure and HLA in healthy donors. Profiled with immunoSEQ multiplex PCR; TCRdb holds only in-frame clones, not every one. This sample carries under 95,000 clones, approximately 93% of them seen once, and the ten largest clones take roughly 3.3%. The source material was PBMCs. These receptors all stem from a woman between 18 and 29 years old in good health and CMV-seropositive. Both conserved end residues are part of each CDR3. D genes are given only for firm matches. Part of the rows lack a size; the others show once, few, many or a class for expanded clones.

J gene: TRBJ1-5; V gene: TRBV19; clone size: -; D gene: -; CDR3 protein: CASSIVRGKAYSNQPQHF; CDR3 DNA: TGTGCCAGTAGTATAGTCAGGGGTAAGGCATATAGCAATCAGCCCCAGCATTTT
J gene: TRBJ1-5; V gene: TRBV7-9; clone size: -; D gene: TRBD1; CDR3 protein: CASSAGTGLQPQHF; CDR3 DNA: TGTGCCAGCAGCGCCGGGACAGGGCTTCAGCCCCAGCATTTT
J gene: TRBJ2-7; V gene: TRBV19; clone size: -; D gene: TRBD2; CDR3 protein: CASSPVGLAGVYEQYF; CDR3 DNA: TGTGCCAGTAGCCCGGTTGGCCTAGCGGGAGTATACGAGCAGTACTTC
J gene: TRBJ1-1; V gene: TRBV5-1; clone size: -; D gene: TRBD1; CDR3 protein: CASSLEGQGAITEAFF; CDR3 DNA: TGCGCCAGCAGCTTGGAAGGACAGGGGGCAATAACTGAAGCTTTCTTT
J gene: TRBJ2-1; V gene: TRBV19; clone size: -; D gene: TRBD2; CDR3 protein: CASSRGSGGATEQFF; CDR3 DNA: TGTGCCAGTAGTAGGGGTAGCGGGGGGGCCACTGAGCAGTTCTTC
J gene: TRBJ1-1; V gene: TRBV30; clone size: -; D gene: -; CDR3 protein: CAWRLQTTEAFF; CDR3 DNA: TGTGCCTGGAGGCTCCAGACTACTGAAGCTTTCTTT
J gene: TRBJ1-4; V gene: TRBV5-6; clone size: once; D gene: -; CDR3 protein: CASSLAGAREKLFF; CDR3 DNA: TGTGCCAGCAGCTTGGCAGGGGCGCGCGAAAAACTGTTTTTT
J gene: TRBJ2-6; V gene: TRBV15; clone size: -; D gene: -; CDR3 protein: CATSRDASGANVLTF; CDR3 DNA: TGTGCCACCAGCAGAGACGCGAGTGGGGCCAACGTCCTGACTTTC
J gene: TRBJ1-4; V gene: TRBV7-2; clone size: -; D gene: TRBD1; CDR3 protein: CASSLFATGTNEKLFF; CDR3 DNA: TGTGCCAGCAGCTTATTCGCGACAGGGACTAATGAAAAACTGTTTTTT
J gene: TRBJ1-4; V gene: TRBV5-6; clone size: -; D gene: -; CDR3 protein: CASSLEAGREKLFF; CDR3 DNA: TGTGCCAGCAGCTTGGAGGCAGGGAGGGAAAAACTGTTTTTT
J gene: TRBJ2-3; V gene: TRBV11-3; clone size: -; D gene: TRBD2; CDR3 protein: CASSLGGLAEDTQYF; CDR3 DNA: TGTGCCAGCAGCTTAGGGGGCCTAGCGGAAGATACGCAGTATTTT
J gene: TRBJ1-5; V gene: TRBV7-9; clone size: -; D gene: -; CDR3 protein: CASSLALVDQPQHF; CDR3 DNA: TGTGCCAGCAGCTTAGCCCTCGTAGATCAGCCCCAGCATTTT
J gene: TRBJ1-1; V gene: TRBV7-9; clone size: -; D gene: -; CDR3 protein: CASSLRGDTEAFF; CDR3 DNA: TGTGCCAGCAGCTTAAGGGGTGACACTGAAGCTTTCTTT
J gene: TRBJ2-3; V gene: TRBV7-9; clone size: once; D gene: -; CDR3 protein: CASRSPGGPQGTDTQYF; CDR3 DNA: TGTGCCAGCAGGAGTCCTGGAGGGCCCCAAGGCACAGATACGCAGTATTTT
J gene: TRBJ2-7; V gene: TRBV28; clone size: once; D gene: -; CDR3 protein: CASSLSHEQYF; CDR3 DNA: TGTGCCAGCAGTTTAAGCCACGAGCAGTACTTC
J gene: TRBJ1-5; V gene: TRBV2; clone size: -; D gene: -; CDR3 protein: CASSDAEAVGQPQHF; CDR3 DNA: TGTGCCAGCAGTGACGCTGAGGCCGTGGGTCAGCCCCAGCATTTT
J gene: TRBJ1-4; V gene: TRBV7-8; clone size: -; D gene: -; CDR3 protein: CASSLVGARGEKLFF; CDR3 DNA: TGTGCCAGCAGCTTAGTAGGGGCCCGGGGGGAAAAACTGTTTTTT
J gene: TRBJ1-5; V gene: TRBV7-3; clone size: -; D gene: TRBD1; CDR3 protein: CASSLTGQGRIGNQPQHF; CDR3 DNA: TGTGCCAGCAGCTTAACCGGACAGGGGAGAATTGGCAATCAGCCCCAGCATTTT
J gene: TRBJ2-7; V gene: TRBV7-6; clone size: -; D gene: TRBD1; CDR3 protein: CASSPTGGYEATGEQYF; CDR3 DNA: TGTGCCAGCAGCCCGACAGGGGGCTATGAGGCTACGGGCGAGCAGTACTTC
J gene: TRBJ1-1; V gene: TRBV11-3; clone size: -; D gene: -; CDR3 protein: CASSPGRNTEAFF; CDR3 DNA: TGTGCCAGCAGCCCCGGGAGGAACACTGAAGCTTTCTTT
J gene: TRBJ2-7; V gene: TRBV10-3; clone size: -; D gene: TRBD1; CDR3 protein: CAISGTGPTYEQYF; CDR3 DNA: TGTGCCATCAGTGGGACAGGACCCACCTACGAGCAGTACTTC
J gene: TRBJ2-2; V gene: TRBV9; clone size: -; D gene: -; CDR3 protein: CASSDSLTGELFF; CDR3 DNA: TGTGCCAGCAGCGACAGCCTGACCGGGGAGCTGTTTTTT
J gene: TRBJ2-4; V gene: TRBV15; clone size: -; D gene: -; CDR3 protein: CATSSQGTPIQYF; CDR3 DNA: TGTGCCACCAGCAGCCAGGGGACACCCATTCAGTACTTC
J gene: TRBJ2-7; V gene: TRBV30; clone size: -; D gene: TRBD1; CDR3 protein: CAWSQGTGGTYEQYF; CDR3 DNA: TGTGCCTGGAGTCAAGGGACAGGGGGAACCTACGAGCAGTACTTC
J gene: TRBJ1-3; V gene: TRBV21-1; clone size: once; D gene: -; CDR3 protein: CASSKLTGYSGNTIYF; CDR3 DNA: TGTGCCAGCAGCAAATTGACAGGTTACTCTGGAAACACCATATATTTT
J gene: TRBJ1-4; V gene: TRBV7-2; clone size: -; D gene: TRBD1; CDR3 protein: CASSLTPPWQGANEKLFF; CDR3 DNA: TGTGCCAGCAGCTTAACCCCCCCTTGGCAGGGGGCAAATGAAAAACTGTTTTTT
J gene: TRBJ2-1; V gene: TRBV2; clone size: once; D gene: TRBD2; CDR3 protein: CASSAEREVMDEQFF; CDR3 DNA: TGTGCCAGCAGTGCGGAGCGGGAGGTTATGGATGAGCAGTTCTTC
J gene: TRBJ1-2; V gene: TRBV28; clone size: -; D gene: -; CDR3 protein: CASSPPLGLRSYTF; CDR3 DNA: TGTGCCAGCAGTCCCCCGTTGGGACTTAGAAGCTACACCTTC
J gene: TRBJ1-1; V gene: TRBV7-9; clone size: -; D gene: -; CDR3 protein: CASSLQGYDTEAFF; CDR3 DNA: TGTGCCAGCAGCTTACAGGGTTACGACACTGAAGCTTTCTTT
J gene: TRBJ1-5; V gene: TRBV10-3; clone size: -; D gene: TRBD1; CDR3 protein: CAISERWSGQGVRHQPQHF; CDR3 DNA: TGTGCCATCAGTGAGAGATGGAGCGGACAGGGTGTCAGGCATCAGCCCCAGCATTTT
J gene: TRBJ2-2; V gene: TRBV4-3; clone size: -; D gene: -; CDR3 protein: CASSQVPNQDTGELFF; CDR3 DNA: TGCGCCAGCAGCCAAGTCCCTAACCAGGACACCGGGGAGCTGTTTTTT
J gene: TRBJ2-7; V gene: TRBV27; clone size: -; D gene: TRBD1; CDR3 protein: CASSRTGLSRYEQYF; CDR3 DNA: TGTGCCAGCAGTCGGACAGGTCTATCACGGTACGAGCAGTACTTC
J gene: TRBJ1-1; V gene: TRBV2; clone size: -; D gene: TRBD1; CDR3 protein: CAITGATEAFF; CDR3 DNA: TGTGCCATTACAGGGGCCACTGAAGCTTTCTTT
J gene: TRBJ2-3; V gene: TRBV7-8; clone size: -; D gene: -; CDR3 protein: CASSLAHWTDTQYF; CDR3 DNA: TGTGCCAGCAGCTTAGCGCACTGGACAGATACGCAGTATTTT
J gene: TRBJ1-1; V gene: TRBV4-3; clone size: -; D gene: -; CDR3 protein: CASSQEWRALNPYYTEAFF; CDR3 DNA: TGCGCCAGCAGCCAAGAGTGGAGGGCTCTCAACCCTTACTACACTGAAGCTTTCTTT
J gene: TRBJ1-5; V gene: TRBV6-5; clone size: -; D gene: -; CDR3 protein: CASSYSGHVNQPQHF; CDR3 DNA: TGTGCCAGCAGTTACTCGGGGCACGTCAATCAGCCCCAGCATTTT
J gene: TRBJ1-1; V gene: TRBV11-1; clone size: -; D gene: -; CDR3 protein: CASSRGNTEAFF; CDR3 DNA: TGTGCCAGCAGCCGGGGGAACACTGAAGCTTTCTTT
J gene: TRBJ2-5; V gene: TRBV28; clone size: -; D gene: -; CDR3 protein: CASSLVSQKETQYF; CDR3 DNA: TGTGCCAGCAGTTTAGTCAGTCAGAAAGAGACCCAGTACTTC
J gene: TRBJ1-3; V gene: TRBV7-9; clone size: -; D gene: -; CDR3 protein: CASSLARGSSGNTIYF; CDR3 DNA: TGTGCCAGCAGCTTAGCACGGGGAAGCTCTGGAAACACCATATATTTT
J gene: TRBJ2-3; V gene: TRBV5-1; clone size: -; D gene: -; CDR3 protein: CASSPLGFRETGTDTQYF; CDR3 DNA: TGCGCCAGCAGCCCGTTAGGTTTTCGGGAGACGGGTACAGATACGCAGTATTTT
J gene: TRBJ2-1; V gene: TRBV19; clone size: -; D gene: TRBD2; CDR3 protein: CASSPTSGTFYNEQFF; CDR3 DNA: TGTGCCAGTAGTCCGACTAGCGGGACCTTTTACAATGAGCAGTTCTTC
J gene: TRBJ1-2; V gene: TRBV28; clone size: -; D gene: -; CDR3 protein: CASSRDIEGYTF; CDR3 DNA: TGTGCCAGCAGTCGAGACATCGAAGGCTACACCTTC
J gene: TRBJ1-1; V gene: TRBV5-1; clone size: -; D gene: TRBD1; CDR3 protein: CASMRDRAENGDEAFF; CDR3 DNA: TGCGCCAGCATGAGGGACAGGGCGGAAAATGGTGATGAAGCTTTCTTT
J gene: TRBJ1-2; V gene: TRBV27; clone size: -; D gene: TRBD1; CDR3 protein: CASSFQGGVGGYTF; CDR3 DNA: TGTGCCAGCAGTTTCCAGGGGGGTGTCGGGGGCTACACCTTC
J gene: TRBJ1-3; V gene: TRBV6-6; clone size: -; D gene: -; CDR3 protein: CASRTGGNTIYF; CDR3 DNA: TGTGCCAGCAGAACGGGAGGAAACACCATATATTTT
J gene: TRBJ2-5; V gene: TRBV4-1; clone size: -; D gene: TRBD1; CDR3 protein: CASSQDRDTGGWQYF; CDR3 DNA: TGCGCCAGCAGCCAAGATCGGGACACAGGGGGCTGGCAGTACTTC
J gene: TRBJ1-1; V gene: TRBV19; clone size: -; D gene: -; CDR3 protein: CASTPLETGEAFF; CDR3 DNA: TGTGCCAGTACCCCCCTGGAAACGGGTGAAGCTTTCTTT
J gene: TRBJ1-6; V gene: TRBV7-2; clone size: once; D gene: -; CDR3 protein: CASSPPRGIYNSPLHF; CDR3 DNA: TGTGCCAGCAGCCCCCCCAGGGGAATTTATAATTCACCCCTCCACTTT
J gene: TRBJ2-7; V gene: TRBV7-2; clone size: -; D gene: TRBD1; CDR3 protein: CASSPWTGISYEQYF; CDR3 DNA: TGTGCCAGCAGCCCCTGGACAGGGATCTCCTACGAGCAGTACTTC
J gene: TRBJ2-3; V gene: TRBV6-5; clone size: -; D gene: TRBD1; CDR3 protein: CASSTRTGAADTQYF; CDR3 DNA: TGTGCCAGCAGTACAAGGACAGGGGCGGCAGATACGCAGTATTTT
J gene: TRBJ1-5; V gene: TRBV7-2; clone size: -; D gene: -; CDR3 protein: CASSSRTQQPQHF; CDR3 DNA: TGTGCCAGCAGCTCGAGGACACAACAGCCCCAGCATTTT
J gene: TRBJ1-2; V gene: TRBV18; clone size: -; D gene: TRBD1; CDR3 protein: CASSPETGTNYGYTF; CDR3 DNA: TGTGCCAGCTCACCCGAGACAGGGACTAACTATGGCTACACCTTC
J gene: TRBJ1-4; V gene: TRBV9; clone size: -; D gene: TRBD1; CDR3 protein: CASSAMTGALNEKLFF; CDR3 DNA: TGTGCCAGCAGCGCCATGACAGGGGCACTTAATGAAAAACTGTTTTTT
J gene: TRBJ2-1; V gene: TRBV4-3; clone size: -; D gene: TRBD2; CDR3 protein: CASSQVVSGINNEQFF; CDR3 DNA: TGCGCCAGCAGCCAAGTTGTCAGCGGGATAAACAATGAGCAGTTCTTC
J gene: TRBJ1-1; V gene: TRBV10-3; clone size: -; D gene: TRBD1; CDR3 protein: CAISPRTGIKDTEAFF; CDR3 DNA: TGTGCCATCAGTCCACGGACAGGGATTAAGGACACTGAAGCTTTCTTT